This T cell receptor (beta chain) was recorded in a study of Ad26.COV2.S vaccination and SARS-CoV-2 variants. At the level of the study: In the COV1001 trial, the donor was in the Ad26.COV2.S arm. The study, taken as a whole, reports: Placebo recipients showed lower spike-specific TCR breadth than vaccinees.

V trimming: 0 bases; J trimming: 4 bases; junction bases outside the gene matches: 3. This CDR3 is built from 15 residues. Germline loops: CDR1 SGDLS, CDR2 YYNGEE. Comment on this clone: What it binds is unknown.

Treatment denoted: about 20 received Ad26.COV2.S at low or high dose, single or two shots; 5 received placebo; per-sample allocation not given. Specimens were obtained on day 63 following the first vaccine or placebo injection. Donor was an adult aged 18-55 years in Boston. TCRdb keeps only in-frame clones here, not all; method: immunoSEQ multiplex PCR. The data contain approximately 350,000 clones, 83% of them singletons. The sequencing here drew on peripheral blood, taken in a trial of Ad26.COV2.S vaccine versus placebo. The TCR originated in a person between 18 and 60 years old who received the Ad26.COV2.S COVID-19 vaccine or a placebo. This sequence joins TRBV9 and TRBJ2-3, with 9 bases identical to TRBD2. The CDR3 sequence is CASSVEREVADTQYF. For the CDR3, the DNA is TGTGCCAGCAGCGTAGAGCGGGAGGTTGCAGATACGCAGTATTTT.